These T cell receptor beta chains were read from a single sample in a study of control samples from healthy donors and cancer patients. TCRdb's table, derived via immunoSEQ multiplex PCR, lists solely in-frame clones and lacks some. The sample contains 170,000 or so clones, approximately 93% of which appear only once. The sequenced sample consisted of blood. The receptors originated from a woman in her thirties or forties in good health. Each CDR3 is given with its conserved first and last residue.

V gene	J gene	CDR3 protein
TRBV29-1	TRBJ1-2	CSAQGSSYGYTF
TRBV7-2	TRBJ2-7	CASSRGQGYEQYF
TRBV5-1	TRBJ1-5	CASRPGEGNQPQHF
TRBV19	TRBJ1-2	CASSLWGPTYGYTF
TRBV7-9	TRBJ1-4	CASSLGIGSHEKLFF
TRBV19	TRBJ2-7	CASSHGGLFTYEQYF
TRBV6-2/TRBV6-3	TRBJ1-1	CASSYFYPVGGDTEAFF
TRBV2	TRBJ1-1	CASSPDRGDTEAFF
TRBV12-3/TRBV12-4	TRBJ1-1	CASTQTLSEAFF
TRBV2	TRBJ2-2	CASTRAASGFPRDTGELFF
TRBV6-4	TRBJ1-1	CASRKEDMNTEAFF